Below are 22 T cell receptor beta chains sequenced from a single sample in a study of blood T cell repertoires in COVID-19. Profiled with immunoSEQ multiplex PCR; TCRdb holds only in-frame clones, not every one. This repertoire shows approximately 200,000 clones, just over 85% found once; its top ten account for roughly 1.5%. The sequencing sample was made of peripheral blood. These TCRs come from a man between 18 and 29 years old with active or convalescent COVID-19.

V is TRBV7-2 and J is TRBJ1-1; 10 nucleotides line up with TRBD1. V was clipped by 4 bases and J by 2 bases; unmatched bases: 10. The CDR3 is made up of 17 amino acids. Germline loops: CDR1 SGHTA, CDR2 FQGNSA. The CDR3 spells CASSSGQGLVFNTEAFF. The CDR3 region has the DNA TGTGCCAGCAGCTCGGGACAGGGGTTGGTTTTCAACACTGAAGCTTTCTTT.

The sample holds one count of this clone. This chain links TRBV20-1 with TRBJ2-7; the match to TRBD1 covers 9 bases. With V trimmed by 3 bases and J by 0 bases, 6 bases remained unmatched. The CDR3 has 15 residues. Per the germline V gene, CDR1 is DFQATT and CDR2 is SNEGSKA (reference sequence). The CDR3 DNA follows: TGCAGTGCTAGTTTCGGGACAGGGAGCTCCTACGAGCAGTACTTC. Residues: CSASFGTGSSYEQYF.

This sequence joins TRBV18 and TRBJ1-3, with 9 bases identical to TRBD1. Germline V gene sequence: CDR1 KGHSH, CDR2 LQKENI. The CDR3 has 15 amino acids. J was trimmed by 0 bases and V by 4 bases; bases with no gene match: 1. CDR3 protein: CASSRDRDSGNTIYF. CDR3 nucleotide sequence: TGTGCCAGCTCACGGGACAGGGACTCTGGAAACACCATATATTTT.

This chain uses TRBV20-1 with TRBJ2-3; D unresolved. V was shortened by 3 bases and J by 5 bases, with 6 bases between the two germline ends. CDR3 length equals 11 residues. Germline-derived CDR1 and CDR2 are DFQATT and SNEGSKA (reference sequence). The CDR3 DNA sequence: TGCAGTGCTAGTACCGGAGATACGCAGTATTTT. It specifies CSASTGDTQYF.

This clone showed up just a few times. The gene calls are TRBV7-8 and TRBJ2-5; a weak D match, TRBD2 (7 bases). The ends were cut back, 5 bases at V and 4 bases at J, with 23 bases in the middle. CDR1 and CDR2 from the germline V gene are SGHVS and FQNEAQ. The CDR3 contains 17 residues. DNA for the CDR3: TGTGCCAGCAGCGGGGGGGCTGCGGTGGGGATTTCAGAGACCCAGTACTTC. Its translation is CASSGGAAVGISETQYF.

This clone has only a few counts. The J gene is TRBJ2-2, the V gene TRBV5-6, with D uncertain. Trimming removed 0 bases from V and 6 bases from J, with 9 bases in between. The CDR3 sequence is 14 residues long. CDR1 and CDR2 from the germline V gene are SGHDT and YYEEEE. The CDR3 nucleotides read TGTGCCAGCAGCTTGGCCGGTAGTTCCGGGGAGCTGTTTTTT. It translates to CASSLAGSSGELFF.

This chain uses TRBV7-8 with TRBJ2-1; 10 bases are a match to TRBD2. This CDR3 spans 15 amino acids. CDR1 is SGHVS, CDR2 FQNEAQ, per germline. Germline trimming cut 5 bases from V and 6 bases from J; bases unmatched to any gene: 7. The CDR3 DNA reads TGTGCCAGCAGCGTAACGCTAGCGGGAGTCAATGAGCAGTTCTTC. It is translated as CASSVTLAGVNEQFF.

The chain uses TRBV7-9 and TRBJ2-2; 9 nucleotides match TRBD1. J gave up 3 bases and V 3 bases, and 8 bases lay outside the gene matches. The CDR3 totals 17 residues. Germline V gene data show CDR1 as SEHNR and CDR2 as FQNEAQ (reference sequence). The DNA for the CDR3 is TGTGCCAGCAGCTTTCCCGGGACAGGGAGGTACACCGGGGAGCTGTTTTTT. It yields the protein CASSFPGTGRYTGELFF. The full variable domain, completed using reference TRBV7-9 and TRBJ2-2, is DTGVSQNPRHKITKRGQNVTFRCDPISEHNRLYWYRQTLGQGPEFLTYFQNEAQLEKSRLLSDRFSAERPKGSFSTLEIQRTEQGDSAMYLCASSFPGTGRYTGELFFGEGSRLTVL.

The V and J genes are TRBV6-5 and TRBJ1-5; D remains ambiguous. Trimming took 6 bases from V and 9 from J, leaving 15 bases between them. In germline, CDR1 is MNHEY, CDR2 SVGAGI. The CDR3 has 13 residues. CDR3 sequence reads: CASSRPSFSPQHF. The CDR3 nucleotides read TGTGCCAGCAGCAGGCCCAGCTTTTCGCCCCAGCATTTT.

This clone was detected once. V is TRBV27 and J is TRBJ2-7; 10 bases map to TRBD1. The V segment lost 6 bases and the J segment 5 bases; nucleotides outside the gene matches: 7. This CDR3 is 14 amino acids long. Germline V gene sequence: CDR1 MNHEY, CDR2 SMNVEV (reference sequence). CDR3 nucleotide sequence: TGTGCCAGCAGCCGCTTCGGACAGGGGGACGAGCAGTACTTC. Translating it yields CASSRFGQGDEQYF.

The CDR3 bases are TGTGCCAGCAGTTCCGTATATGAAAAACTGTTTTTT. This translates into CASSSVYEKLFF. This chain connects TRBV28 to TRBJ1-4; no definite D call. The V gene's germline CDR1 is MDHEN and CDR2 SYDVKM. Trimming cost V 4 bases and J 6 bases, with 6 bases left between them. The CDR3 runs to 12 residues.

This clone was seen more than once but under ten times. The chain carries TRBV7-2 and TRBJ1-5, with D uncertain. The V end was cut by 3 bases, the J end by 7 bases, with 10 bases between. CDR3 length: 13 amino acids. Germline V gene lookup returns CDR1 SGHTA and CDR2 FQGNSA. The CDR3 sequence: CASSLVLEQPQHF. The CDR3 region has the DNA TGTGCCAGCAGCTTGGTCTTAGAGCAGCCCCAGCATTTT.

The genes are TRBV30 and TRBJ2-5, with 13 bases fitting TRBD2. The CDR3 totals 15 residues. V shed 1 base, J shed 4 bases, and the junction held 3 bases outside the gene matches. Looked up from germline, CDR1 is GTSNPN and CDR2 is SVGIG (reference sequence). CDR3 amino acids: CAWSEWTSGRETQYF. In DNA, the CDR3 is TGTGCCTGGAGTGAGTGGACTAGCGGGAGAGAGACCCAGTACTTC.

The chain links TRBV6-2 or TRBV6-3 to TRBJ2-7, with 15 bases that match TRBD2. Trimming took 6 bases from V and 4 from J; bases not matched to a gene: 16. The CDR3 is 19 residues long. The germline gives CDR1 MNHEY, CDR2 SVGEGT. In DNA form, the CDR3 reads TGTGCCAGCAGCCCAATGGGACTAGCGGGAGGACCCGTCCGATACGAGCAGTACTTC. Its protein is CASSPMGLAGGPVRYEQYF.

This chain links TRBV5-4 with TRBJ2-1; 8 bases are a match to TRBD2. The germline CDR1 and CDR2 sequences are SGHNT and YYREEE (reference sequence). Trimming cost V 4 bases and J 2 bases; bases outside gene matches: 11. This CDR3 is built from 17 residues. The CDR3 region is CASSAGSGDLTYNEQFF. The CDR3 DNA reads as TGTGCCAGCAGCGCGGGTAGCGGGGACCTAACCTACAATGAGCAGTTCTTC.

There are many counts of this clone. The rearrangement links TRBV5-6 to TRBJ2-7; D may be TRBD1 (5 bases). The germline V and J ends were trimmed by 6 bases and 2 bases, with 12 bases remaining between them. Germline values: CDR1 SGHDT, CDR2 YYEEEE. CDR3 length: 13 residues. The DNA for the CDR3 is TGTGCCAGCACCTACCTAGGGGCCTACGAGCAGTACTTC. Its protein is CASTYLGAYEQYF.

The chain uses TRBV5-1 and TRBJ2-1; 9 nucleotides agree with TRBD2. V gave up 5 bases and J gave up 4 bases; unmatched junction bases: 7. CDR3 length: 15 amino acids. Germline V lookup: CDR1 SGHRS, CDR2 YFSETQ. CDR3: CASRNSGSPYNEQFF. Written as DNA, the CDR3 is TGCGCCAGCAGAAATAGCGGGAGCCCTTACAATGAGCAGTTCTTC.

The rearrangement uses TRBV7-2 and TRBJ1-6; no reliable D call. The CDR3 is made up of 14 amino acids. V was shortened by 1 base and J by 7 bases, with 8 bases between the two germline ends. Per germline, CDR1 SGHTA and CDR2 FQGNSA. Here the CDR3 DNA reads TGTGCCAGCAGCTTAGTAACTTTCAATTCACCCCTCCACTTT. Protein product: CASSLVTFNSPLHF.

The rearrangement joins TRBV5-1 to TRBJ2-1, with 15 positions matching TRBD2. The CDR3 totals 21 residues. Trimming cost V 1 base and J 0 bases; bases outside gene matches: 11. The germline V gene has CDR1 SGHRS and CDR2 YFSETQ. The CDR3 reads CASSLPRRTSGRVSSYNEQFF. The DNA of the CDR3 is TGCGCCAGCAGCTTGCCGCGAAGGACTAGCGGGAGGGTGAGCTCCTACAATGAGCAGTTCTTC.

J is TRBJ1-2 and V is TRBV30, with TRBD1 identical over 8 bases. V lost 2 bases and J lost 4; bases outside the gene matches: 6. The germline V gene has CDR1 GTSNPN and CDR2 SVGIG (reference sequence). The length of the CDR3 is 14 residues. CDR3 coding DNA: TGTGCCTGGAGTTTACCAGGGGGCAGCTATGGCTACACCTTC. It translates to CAWSLPGGSYGYTF.

The chain couples TRBV4-3 to TRBJ1-3; no clear D gene. Trimming removed 0 bases at V and 3 bases at J, with 3 bases between. The CDR3 totals 13 residues. CDR1 and CDR2 (germline): LGHNA, YSLEER. CDR3 sequence: CASSQDLGNTIYF. CDR3 coding DNA: TGCGCCAGCAGCCAAGACCTTGGAAACACCATATATTTT.

This chain connects TRBV19 to TRBJ2-5; TRBD2 matches at 9 bases. Germline CDR1 LNHDA, CDR2 SQIVND (reference sequence). This CDR3 has 15 amino acids. Germline trimming cut 4 bases from V and 7 bases from J; bases unmatched to any gene: 10. In DNA form, the CDR3 reads TGTGCCAGTAGTACAAGCGGGGGGACCAAGGGGACCCAGTACTTC. It is translated as CASSTSGGTKGTQYF.